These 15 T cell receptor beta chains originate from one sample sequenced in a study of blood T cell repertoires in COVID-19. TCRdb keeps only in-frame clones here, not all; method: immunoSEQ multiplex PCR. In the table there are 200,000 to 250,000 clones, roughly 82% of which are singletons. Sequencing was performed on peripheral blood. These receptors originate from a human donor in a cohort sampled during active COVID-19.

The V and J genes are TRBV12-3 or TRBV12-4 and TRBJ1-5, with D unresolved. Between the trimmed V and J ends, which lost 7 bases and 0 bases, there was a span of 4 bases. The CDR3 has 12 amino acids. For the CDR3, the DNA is TGTGCCAGCACCTATAGCAATCAGCCCCAGCATTTT. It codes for CASTYSNQPQHF.

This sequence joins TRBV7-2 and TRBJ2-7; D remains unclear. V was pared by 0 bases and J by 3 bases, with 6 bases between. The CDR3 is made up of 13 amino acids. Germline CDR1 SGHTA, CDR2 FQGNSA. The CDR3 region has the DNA TGTGCCAGCAGCTTAGCGGCTAGCTACGAGCAGTACTTC. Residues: CASSLAASYEQYF. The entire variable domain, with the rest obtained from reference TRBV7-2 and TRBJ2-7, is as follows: GAGVSQSPSNKVTEKGKDVELRCDPISGHTALYWYRQSLGQGLEFLIYFQGNSAPDKSGLPSDRFSAERTGGSVSTLTIQRTQQEDSAVYLCASSLAASYEQYFGPGTRLTVT.

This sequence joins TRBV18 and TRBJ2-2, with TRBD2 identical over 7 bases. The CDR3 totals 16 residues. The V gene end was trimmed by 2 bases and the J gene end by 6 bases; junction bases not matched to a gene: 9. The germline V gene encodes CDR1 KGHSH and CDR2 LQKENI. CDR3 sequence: CASSPLPGTKPGELFF. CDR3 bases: TGTGCCAGCTCACCATTACCCGGGACTAAGCCCGGGGAGCTGTTTTTT.

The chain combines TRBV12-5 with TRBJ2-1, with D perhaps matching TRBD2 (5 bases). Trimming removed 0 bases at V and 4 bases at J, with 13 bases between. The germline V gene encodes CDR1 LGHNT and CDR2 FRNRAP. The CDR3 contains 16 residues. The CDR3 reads CASGLVGSLRYNEQFF. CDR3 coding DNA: TGTGCTAGTGGTTTGGTAGGGAGCTTGCGATACAATGAGCAGTTCTTC.

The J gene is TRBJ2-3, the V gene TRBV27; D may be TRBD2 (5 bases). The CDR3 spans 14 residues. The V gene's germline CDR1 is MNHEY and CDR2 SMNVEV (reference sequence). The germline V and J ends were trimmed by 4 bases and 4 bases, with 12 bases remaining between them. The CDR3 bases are TGTGCCAGCAGTTGGGGTACTAGTTCAGATACGCAGTATTTT. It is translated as CASSWGTSSDTQYF.

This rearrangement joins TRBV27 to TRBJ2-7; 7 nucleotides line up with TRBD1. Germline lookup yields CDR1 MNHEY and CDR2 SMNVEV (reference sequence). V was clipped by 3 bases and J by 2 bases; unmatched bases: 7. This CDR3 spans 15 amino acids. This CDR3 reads CASSLKAGGAYEQYF. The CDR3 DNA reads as TGTGCCAGCAGTTTGAAGGCAGGGGGAGCCTACGAGCAGTACTTC.

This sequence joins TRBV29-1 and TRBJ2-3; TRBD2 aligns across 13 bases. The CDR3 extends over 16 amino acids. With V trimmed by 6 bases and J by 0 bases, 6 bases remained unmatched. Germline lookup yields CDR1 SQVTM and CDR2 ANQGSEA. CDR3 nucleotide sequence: TGCAGCGTATGGACTAGCGGGAGAGGGAGCACAGATACGCAGTATTTT. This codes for CSVWTSGRGSTDTQYF.

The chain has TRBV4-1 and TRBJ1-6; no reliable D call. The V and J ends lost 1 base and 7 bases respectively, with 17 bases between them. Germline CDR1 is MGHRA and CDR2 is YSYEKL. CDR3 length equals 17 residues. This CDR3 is CASSQAYFAARNSPLHF. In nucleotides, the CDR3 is TGCGCCAGCAGCCAAGCTTATTTCGCCGCTAGGAATTCACCCCTCCACTTT.

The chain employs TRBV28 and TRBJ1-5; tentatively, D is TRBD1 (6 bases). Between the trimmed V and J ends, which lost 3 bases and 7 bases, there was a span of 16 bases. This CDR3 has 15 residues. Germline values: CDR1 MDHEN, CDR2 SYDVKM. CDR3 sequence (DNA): TGTGCCAGCAGTTTCCTGGGGGCTCGGCAGCAGCCCCAGCATTTT. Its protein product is CASSFLGARQQPQHF.

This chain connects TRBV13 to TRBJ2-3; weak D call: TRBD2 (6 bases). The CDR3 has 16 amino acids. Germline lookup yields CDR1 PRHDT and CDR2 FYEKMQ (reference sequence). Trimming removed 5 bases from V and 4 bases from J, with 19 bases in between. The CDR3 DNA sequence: TGTGCCAGCAGCCCCCGGGTAGCGGCATGGGCAGATACGCAGTATTTT. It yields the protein CASSPRVAAWADTQYF.

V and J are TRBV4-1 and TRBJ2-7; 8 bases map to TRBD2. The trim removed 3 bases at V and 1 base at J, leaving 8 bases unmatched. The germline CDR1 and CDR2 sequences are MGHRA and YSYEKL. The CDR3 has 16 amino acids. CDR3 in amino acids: CASSQTSVKASYEQYF. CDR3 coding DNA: TGCGCCAGCAGCCAGACTAGCGTTAAGGCGTCCTACGAGCAGTACTTC.

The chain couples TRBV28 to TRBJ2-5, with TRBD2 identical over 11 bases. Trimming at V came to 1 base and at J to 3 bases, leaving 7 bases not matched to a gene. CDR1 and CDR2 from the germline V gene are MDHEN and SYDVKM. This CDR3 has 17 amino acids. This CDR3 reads CASSLLGLADTKETQYF. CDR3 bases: TGTGCCAGCAGTTTATTGGGACTAGCGGACACCAAAGAGACCCAGTACTTC.

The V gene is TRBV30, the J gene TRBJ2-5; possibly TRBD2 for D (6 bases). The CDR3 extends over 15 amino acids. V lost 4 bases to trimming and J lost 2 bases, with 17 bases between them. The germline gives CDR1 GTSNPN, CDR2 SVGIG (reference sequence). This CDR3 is CAWTLGGTAQETQYF. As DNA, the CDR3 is TGTGCCTGGACTCTAGGTGGGACTGCACAAGAGACCCAGTACTTC.

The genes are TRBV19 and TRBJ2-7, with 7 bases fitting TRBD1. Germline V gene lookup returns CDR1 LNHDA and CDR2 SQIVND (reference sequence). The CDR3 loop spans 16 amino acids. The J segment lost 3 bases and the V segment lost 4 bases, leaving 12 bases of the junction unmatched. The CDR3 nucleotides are TGTGCCAGTAGTAGAGGTTCCGGACAGGCTTACTACGAGCAGTACTTC. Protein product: CASSRGSGQAYYEQYF.

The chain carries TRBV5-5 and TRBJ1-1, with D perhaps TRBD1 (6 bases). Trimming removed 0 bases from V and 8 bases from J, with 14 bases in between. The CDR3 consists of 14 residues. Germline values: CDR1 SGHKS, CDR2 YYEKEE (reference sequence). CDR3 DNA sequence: TGTGCCAGCAGCTTGGGGCAGGCCACAGGGGAAGCTTTCTTT. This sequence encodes CASSLGQATGEAFF.